These 12 T cell receptor beta chains were sequenced from one sample in a study of blood T cell repertoires in COVID-19. Profiling relied on immunoSEQ multiplex PCR, and the TCRdb table lists in-frame clones only, not all of them. The table includes approximately 200,000 clones, approximately 84% detected once. Sequencing was done on a sample of peripheral blood. The receptors shown here come from a human donor with acute or convalescent COVID-19. The donor label of this sample is uncertain.

V and J are TRBV2 and TRBJ2-7; TRBD1 might be the D (5 bases). There are 12 residues in the CDR3. Germline assignment: CDR1 SNHLY and CDR2 FYNNEI. V lost 10 bases and J 3 bases, leaving 13 bases between the germline ends. In DNA, the CDR3 is TGTGCCACCTCAGGGTCTAGCTACGAGCAGTACTTC. It translates to CATSGSSYEQYF.

This clone was seen only a few times. The chain uses TRBV30 and TRBJ1-4; 8 nucleotides line up with TRBD1. With V trimmed by 0 bases and J by 4 bases, 4 bases remained unmatched. CDR1 GTSNPN and CDR2 SVGIG come from the germline V gene (reference sequence). This CDR3 region has 15 residues. The CDR3 reads CAWSVSGQGNEKLFF. In DNA form, the CDR3 reads TGTGCCTGGAGTGTAAGCGGACAGGGTAATGAAAAACTGTTTTTT.

The J gene is TRBJ1-4, the V gene TRBV27; D might be TRBD1 (5 bases). V was trimmed by 1 base and J by 3 bases, leaving 9 bases between them. Germline CDR1 is MNHEY and CDR2 is SMNVEV (reference sequence). This CDR3 is built from 15 residues. CDR3 loop: CASSLLGGPNEKLFF. CDR3 nucleotides: TGTGCCAGCAGTTTATTGGGGGGTCCTAATGAAAAACTGTTTTTT.

V is TRBV28 and J is TRBJ2-7; possibly TRBD2 for D (5 bases). The CDR3 totals 13 residues. V was cut by 5 bases and J by 0 bases, with 8 bases left in between. Germline V lookup: CDR1 MDHEN, CDR2 SYDVKM. The CDR3 DNA follows: TGTGCCAGCAGTCTTGGGAGCTCCTACGAGCAGTACTTC. This codes for CASSLGSSYEQYF. The entire variable domain, with the rest obtained from reference TRBV28 and TRBJ2-7, is as follows: DVKVTQSSRYLVKRTGEKVFLECVQDMDHENMFWYRQDPGLGLRLIYFSYDVKMKEKGDIPEGYSVSREKKERFSLILESASTNQTSMYLCASSLGSSYEQYFGPGTRLTVT.

This chain links TRBV30 with TRBJ2-3; D might be TRBD2 (5 bases). Germline V lookup: CDR1 GTSNPN, CDR2 SVGIG (reference sequence). The CDR3 has 14 amino acids. The germline V and J ends were trimmed by 2 bases and 4 bases, with 13 bases remaining between them. In nucleotides, the CDR3 is TGTGCCTGGAGTCCGGACTCACACGCAGATACGCAGTATTTT. Protein product: CAWSPDSHADTQYF. The whole variable domain, filled in from reference TRBV30 and TRBJ2-3, reads SQTIHQWPATLVQPVGSPLSLECTVEGTSNPNLYWYRQAAGRGLQLLFYSVGIGQISSEVPQNLSASRPQDRQFILSSKKLLLSDSGFYLCAWSPDSHADTQYFGPGTRLTVL.

The chain links TRBV27 to TRBJ1-1; 8 nucleotides line up with TRBD1. CDR3 length equals 14 residues. The junction had 6 bases not matched to a gene; V was cut back by 5 bases and J by 4 bases. Per germline, CDR1 MNHEY and CDR2 SMNVEV (reference sequence). The CDR3 loop is CASSPDRGVTEAFF. The CDR3 nucleotides are TGTGCCAGCAGTCCCGACAGGGGAGTCACTGAAGCTTTCTTT.

CDR3 sequence reads: CASSSGTSGSNEQFF. The CDR3 nucleotides read TGTGCCAGCAGCTCGGGGACTAGCGGGAGCAATGAGCAGTTCTTC. The V and J genes are TRBV3-1 (or the pseudogene TRBV3-2) and TRBJ2-1; 14 nucleotides match TRBD2. CDR3 length: 15 amino acids. J gave up 6 bases and V 5 bases, and 3 bases lay outside the gene matches. In germline, CDR1 is LGHDT, CDR2 YNNKEL (reference sequence).

The chain joins TRBV11-2 to TRBJ2-4; 7 bases are a match to TRBD1. There are 16 residues in the CDR3. The ends lost 4 bases at V and 4 bases at J; junction bases unmatched: 10. Germline values: CDR1 SGHAT, CDR2 FQNNGV. For the CDR3, the DNA is TGTGCCAGCAGCTCCCGTTGGGGGACAGATAAAAACATTCAGTACTTC. This translates into CASSSRWGTDKNIQYF.

This clone was counted only a few times. V gene TRBV5-1 combines with J gene TRBJ2-5; 8 nucleotides align to TRBD2. Per germline, CDR1 SGHRS and CDR2 YFSETQ. The CDR3 totals 15 residues. V gave up 0 bases and J gave up 4 bases; unmatched junction bases: 5. In nucleotides, the CDR3 is TGCGCCAGCAGCTTGGGCGCGGGAGGTCTAGAGACCCAGTACTTC. It is translated as CASSLGAGGLETQYF.

The chain joins TRBV7-9 to TRBJ1-1; 7 bases are shared with TRBD1. The CDR3 runs to 15 residues. The V segment lost 5 bases and the J segment 3 bases; nucleotides outside the gene matches: 9. Germline V lookup: CDR1 SEHNR, CDR2 FQNEAQ (reference sequence). The CDR3 nucleotides are TGTGCCAGCAGCGTGGCCGGGACAGTTCACACTGAAGCTTTCTTT. It encodes CASSVAGTVHTEAFF. The whole variable domain, remainder taken from reference TRBV7-9 and TRBJ1-1, is DTGVSQNPRHKITKRGQNVTFRCDPISEHNRLYWYRQTLGQGPEFLTYFQNEAQLEKSRLLSDRFSAERPKGSFSTLEIQRTEQGDSAMYLCASSVAGTVHTEAFFGQGTRLTVV.

This chain connects TRBV29-1 to TRBJ1-3; no reliable D call. Germline V gene lookup returns CDR1 SQVTM and CDR2 ANQGSEA. V was clipped by 4 bases and J by 0 bases, with 10 bases between them. CDR3 length: 14 amino acids. The CDR3 DNA follows: TGCAGCGTTGGTTCCAGTCTCTCTGGAAACACCATATATTTT. Protein sequence: CSVGSSLSGNTIYF.

V and J are TRBV5-1 and TRBJ1-2; tentatively, D is TRBD1 (5 bases). Trimming stripped 0 bases from V and 4 bases from J, with 10 bases between. Germline V gene lookup returns CDR1 SGHRS and CDR2 YFSETQ. The CDR3 spans 14 residues. CDR3: CASSLEWTSYGYTF. CDR3 nucleotides: TGCGCCAGCAGCTTGGAATGGACAAGCTATGGCTACACCTTC.